A single sample is the source of the 13 T cell receptor beta chains below, sequenced in a study of identical twins. TCRdb fed the 5' RACE reads into MiXCR, producing one record per CDR3 protein. The sample records some 500,000 distinct CDR3 sequences, approximately 10% being singletons. The sample was also reused in another study, on yellow fever vaccine responses in identical twins.

The sample taken for sequencing was PBMCs. The receptors here all came from a woman aged 18-29 years in good health.

This clonotype was recorded at least ten times. This sequence joins TRBV2 and TRBJ2-2; unclear D gene. The CDR3 has 16 residues. Germline lookup yields CDR1 SNHLY and CDR2 FYNNEI. The V and J ends lost 5 bases and 1 base respectively, with 14 bases between them. The chain's CDR3 is CASSWGWLGNTGELFF. In DNA form, the CDR3 reads TGTGCCAGCAGTTGGGGATGGTTAGGGAACACCGGGGAGCTGTTTTTT.

CDR3 DNA sequence: TGCAGTGCTAGAGATGTAGCAAGGGCTGGGAATGAGCAGTTCTTC. Residues: CSARDVARAGNEQFF. The chain is built from TRBV20-1 and TRBJ2-1, with D unresolved. This CDR3 is 15 amino acids long. Trimming shortened V by 0 bases and J by 7 bases, and 16 bases separated the two germline ends. CDR1 and CDR2 (germline): DFQATT, SNEGSKA (reference sequence).

V usage is TRBV7-8 and J usage is TRBJ1-2, with a possible D match to TRBD1 (6 bases). The ends were cut back, 4 bases at V and 5 bases at J, with 17 bases in the middle. Germline V lookup: CDR1 SGHVS, CDR2 FQNEAQ. The CDR3 length is 15 residues. CDR3 in amino acids: CASSSPDSQLYGYTF. The DNA of the CDR3 is TGTGCCAGCAGCTCTCCGGACAGCCAGCTATATGGCTACACCTTC. Filled out from reference TRBV7-8 and TRBJ1-2, the complete variable domain reads GAGVSQSPRYKVAKRGQDVALRCDPISGHVSLFWYQQALGQGPEFLTYFQNEAQLDKSGLPSDRFFAERPEGSVSTLKIQRTQQEDSAVYLCASSSPDSQLYGYTFGSGTRLTVV.

This clonotype appeared many times. The chain employs TRBV6-1 and TRBJ1-6; 11 bases align to TRBD1. This CDR3 contains 15 residues. Germline V gene sequence: CDR1 MNHNS, CDR2 SASEGT. With 4 bases clipped from V and 7 bases from J, the junction kept 3 bases outside the gene matches. The CDR3 sequence is CASSAGTGGNSPLHF. CDR3 DNA: TGTGCCAGCAGTGCCGGGACAGGGGGGAATTCACCCCTCCACTTT.

This clonotype appeared a few times. This chain links TRBV3-1 with TRBJ2-1, with D unresolved. CDR1 and CDR2 (germline): LGHDT, YNNKEL (reference sequence). The CDR3 extends over 12 amino acids. V was clipped by 4 bases and J by 8 bases, with 9 bases between them. The CDR3 loop is CASSPDAHEQFF. The CDR3 region has the DNA TGTGCCAGCAGCCCGGACGCTCATGAGCAGTTCTTC.

This clonotype was detected many times. CDR3 region: CASSPDSLSYEQYF. As DNA, the CDR3 is TGTGCCAGCAGCCCCGACTCACTAAGCTACGAGCAGTACTTC. This chain connects TRBV7-2 to TRBJ2-7; D uncertain. The CDR3 has 14 residues. CDR1 and CDR2 from the germline V gene are SGHTA and FQGNSA. Trimming removed 5 bases at V and 3 bases at J, with 14 bases between.

This clonotype was detected ten times or more. The rearrangement joins TRBV9 to TRBJ1-3, with 7 nucleotides matching TRBD1. Germline loops: CDR1 SGDLS, CDR2 YYNGEE. Germline trimming cut 3 bases from V and 1 base from J; bases unmatched to any gene: 1. The CDR3 loop spans 14 amino acids. CDR3 bases: TGTGCCAGCAGCGCGACAGGGTCTGGAAACACCATATATTTT. Amino acids: CASSATGSGNTIYF.

This clonotype was counted between two and nine times. The CDR3 DNA reads TGCAGCGGACGGGGGACTATCACAGATACGCAGTATTTT. It is translated as CSGRGTITDTQYF. The chain links TRBV29-1 to TRBJ2-3; 7 bases agree with TRBD2. Germline CDR1 reads SQVTM; CDR2 reads ANQGSEA. After removal of 7 bases from V and 2 bases from J, the junction contained 6 bases not matched to a gene. CDR3 size: 13 residues.

The J gene is TRBJ1-4, the V gene TRBV25-1; D call uncertain. The CDR3 runs to 14 residues. Germline values: CDR1 MGHDK, CDR2 SYGVNS. V dropped 3 bases and J dropped 6 bases, with 11 bases sitting between them. The CDR3 sequence is CASSDFGRDEKLFF. The CDR3 DNA follows: TGTGCCAGCAGTGATTTTGGTAGGGATGAAAAACTGTTTTTT.

In this sample, this clonotype turned up many times. The chain recombines TRBV29-1 with TRBJ2-1; 12 nucleotides align to TRBD2. V dropped 7 bases and J dropped 3; count of bases not matched to a gene: 7. The CDR3 covers 15 residues. Germline CDR1 and CDR2: SQVTM and ANQGSEA. The CDR3, as DNA: TGCAGCGGCAGAGGACTAGCGGGGAACTACAATGAGCAGTTCTTC. Translation gives CSGRGLAGNYNEQFF.

Remarks on this clonotype: The junction shows a germline mismatch at one end, possibly a read error. The chain couples TRBV3-1 to TRBJ2-1, with 11 bases matching TRBD2. The germline CDR1 and CDR2 sequences are LGHDT and YNNKEL (reference sequence). This CDR3 region has 15 residues. CDR3 in amino acids: CASGQTSGAYNEQFF. CDR3 bases: TGTGCCAGCGGCCAGACTAGCGGGGCCTACAATGAGCAGTTCTTC.

This clonotype was observed a few times. The chain employs TRBV2 and TRBJ1-2, with a possible D match to TRBD1 (5 bases). V lost 9 bases and J 1 base, leaving 12 bases between the germline ends. CDR1 is SNHLY, CDR2 FYNNEI, per germline. This CDR3 is built from 13 residues. CDR3 sequence: CASVGTNNYGYTF. CDR3 sequence (DNA): TGTGCCAGTGTCGGGACTAATAACTATGGCTACACCTTC.

The rearrangement uses TRBV30 and TRBJ2-1; TRBD2 aligns across 9 bases. Germline loops: CDR1 GTSNPN, CDR2 SVGIG (reference sequence). J was trimmed by 5 bases and V by 4 bases; bases with no gene match: 3. CDR3 length equals 13 residues. The CDR3 here is CAWTSGMNNEQFF. CDR3 coding DNA: TGTGCCTGGACTAGCGGGATGAACAATGAGCAGTTCTTC.